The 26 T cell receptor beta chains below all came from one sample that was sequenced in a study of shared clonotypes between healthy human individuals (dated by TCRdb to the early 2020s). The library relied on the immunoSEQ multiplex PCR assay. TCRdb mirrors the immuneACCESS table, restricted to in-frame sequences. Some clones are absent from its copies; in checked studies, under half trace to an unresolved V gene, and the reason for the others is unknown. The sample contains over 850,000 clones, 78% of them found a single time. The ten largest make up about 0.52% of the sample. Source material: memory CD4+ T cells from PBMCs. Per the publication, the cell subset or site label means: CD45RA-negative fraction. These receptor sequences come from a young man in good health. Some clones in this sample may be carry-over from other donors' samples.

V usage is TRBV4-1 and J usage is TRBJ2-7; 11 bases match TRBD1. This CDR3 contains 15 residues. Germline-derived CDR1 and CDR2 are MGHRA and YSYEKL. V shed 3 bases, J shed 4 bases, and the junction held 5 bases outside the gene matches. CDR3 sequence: CASSHARDRGYEQYF. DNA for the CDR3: TGCGCCAGCAGCCACGCCCGGGACAGGGGGTACGAGCAGTACTTC.

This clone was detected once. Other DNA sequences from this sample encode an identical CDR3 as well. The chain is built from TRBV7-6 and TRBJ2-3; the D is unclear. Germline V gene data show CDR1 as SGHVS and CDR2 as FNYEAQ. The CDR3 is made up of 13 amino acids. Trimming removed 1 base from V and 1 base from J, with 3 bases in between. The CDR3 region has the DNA TGTGCCAGCAGCTTAGGGGGCACAGATACGCAGTATTTT. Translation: CASSLGGTDTQYF.

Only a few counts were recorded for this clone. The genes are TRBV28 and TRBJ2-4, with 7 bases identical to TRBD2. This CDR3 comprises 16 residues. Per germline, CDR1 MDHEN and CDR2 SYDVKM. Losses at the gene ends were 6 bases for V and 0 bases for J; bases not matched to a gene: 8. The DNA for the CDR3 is TGTGCCAGCAGCAGCGGGAAGACCCTAGCCAAAAACATTCAGTACTTC. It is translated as CASSSGKTLAKNIQYF.

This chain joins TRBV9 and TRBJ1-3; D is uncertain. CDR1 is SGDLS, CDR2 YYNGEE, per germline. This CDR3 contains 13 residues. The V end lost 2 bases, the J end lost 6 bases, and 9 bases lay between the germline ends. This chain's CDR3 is CASSVPATNTIYF. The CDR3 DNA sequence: TGTGCCAGCAGCGTGCCAGCTACAAACACCATATATTTT.

CDR3 bases: TGTGCCAGCTCACCAAAGGACAGGGGTCTCGAGCAGTACTTC. As protein: CASSPKDRGLEQYF. The chain has TRBV18 and TRBJ2-7; TRBD1 aligns across 9 bases. In germline, CDR1 is KGHSH, CDR2 LQKENI. This CDR3 has 14 amino acids. The V segment lost 2 bases and the J segment 6 bases; nucleotides outside the gene matches: 5.

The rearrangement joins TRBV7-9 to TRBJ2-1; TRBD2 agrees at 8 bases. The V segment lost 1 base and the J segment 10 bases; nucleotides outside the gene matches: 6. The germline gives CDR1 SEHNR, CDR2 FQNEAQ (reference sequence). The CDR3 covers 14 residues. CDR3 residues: CASSLEAGAKEQFF. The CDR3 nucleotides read TGTGCCAGCAGCTTAGAAGCGGGAGCGAAAGAGCAGTTCTTC. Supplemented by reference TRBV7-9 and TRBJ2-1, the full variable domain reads DTGVSQNPRHKITKRGQNVTFRCDPISEHNRLYWYRQTLGQGPEFLTYFQNEAQLEKSRLLSDRFSAERPKGSFSTLEIQRTEQGDSAMYLCASSLEAGAKEQFFGPGTRLTVL.

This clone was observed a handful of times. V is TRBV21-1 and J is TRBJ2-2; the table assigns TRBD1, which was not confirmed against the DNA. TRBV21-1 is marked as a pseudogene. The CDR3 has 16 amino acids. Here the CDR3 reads CASSSRAGDETGELFF. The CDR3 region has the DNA TGTGCCAGCAGCTCAAGAGCAGGGGATGAGACCGGGGAGCTGTTTTTT.

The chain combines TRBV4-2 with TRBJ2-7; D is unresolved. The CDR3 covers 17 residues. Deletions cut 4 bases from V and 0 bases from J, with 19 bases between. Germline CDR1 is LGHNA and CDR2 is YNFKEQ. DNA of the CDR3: TGTGCCAGCAGCCCGCAACCGTACCAGACCCTCTCCTACGAGCAGTACTTC. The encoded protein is CASSPQPYQTLSYEQYF.

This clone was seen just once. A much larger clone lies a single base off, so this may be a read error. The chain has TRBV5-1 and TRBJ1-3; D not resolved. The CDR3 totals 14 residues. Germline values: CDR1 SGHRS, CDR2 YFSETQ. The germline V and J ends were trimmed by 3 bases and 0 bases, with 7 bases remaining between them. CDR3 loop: CASSSDTSGNTIYF. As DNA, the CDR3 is TGCGCCAGCAGCTCCGACACCTCTGGAAACACCATATATTTT.

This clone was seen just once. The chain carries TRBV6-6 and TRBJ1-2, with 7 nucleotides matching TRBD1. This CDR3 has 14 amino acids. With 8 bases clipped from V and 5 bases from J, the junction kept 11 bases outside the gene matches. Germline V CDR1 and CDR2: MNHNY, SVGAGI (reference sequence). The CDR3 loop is CASGRGQQIYGYTF. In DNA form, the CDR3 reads TGTGCCAGCGGCCGGGGACAGCAGATTTATGGCTACACCTTC.

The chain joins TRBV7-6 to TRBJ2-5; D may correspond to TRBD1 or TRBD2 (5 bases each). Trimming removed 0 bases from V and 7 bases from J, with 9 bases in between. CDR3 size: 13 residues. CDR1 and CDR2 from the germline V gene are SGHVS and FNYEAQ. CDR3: CASSLARGLTQYF. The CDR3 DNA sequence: TGTGCCAGCAGCTTAGCGAGGGGTCTGACCCAGTACTTC. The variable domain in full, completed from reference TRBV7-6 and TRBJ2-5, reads GAGVSQSPRYKVTKRGQDVALRCDPISGHVSLYWYRQALGQGPEFLTYFNYEAQQDKSGLPNDRFSAERPEGSISTLTIQRTEQRDSAMYRCASSLARGLTQYFGPGTRLLVL.

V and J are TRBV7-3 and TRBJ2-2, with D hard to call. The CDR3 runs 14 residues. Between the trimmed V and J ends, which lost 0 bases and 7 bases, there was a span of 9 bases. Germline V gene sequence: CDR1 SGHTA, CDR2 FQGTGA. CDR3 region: CASSLTGGYGELFF. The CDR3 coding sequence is TGTGCCAGCAGCTTAACCGGCGGTTACGGGGAGCTGTTTTTT. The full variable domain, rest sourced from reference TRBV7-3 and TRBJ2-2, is GAGVSQTPSNKVTEKGKYVELRCDPISGHTALYWYRQSLGQGPEFLIYFQGTGAADDSGLPNDRFFAVRPEGSVSTLKIQRTERGDSAVYLCASSLTGGYGELFFGEGSRLTVL.

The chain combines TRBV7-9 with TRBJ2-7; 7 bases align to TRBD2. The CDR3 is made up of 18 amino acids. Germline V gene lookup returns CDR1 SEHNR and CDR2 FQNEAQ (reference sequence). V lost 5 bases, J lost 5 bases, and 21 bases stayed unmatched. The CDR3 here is CASSRALGRGGIPNEQYF. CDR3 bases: TGTGCCAGCAGCCGCGCCCTAGGGAGGGGCGGGATCCCGAACGAGCAGTACTTC.

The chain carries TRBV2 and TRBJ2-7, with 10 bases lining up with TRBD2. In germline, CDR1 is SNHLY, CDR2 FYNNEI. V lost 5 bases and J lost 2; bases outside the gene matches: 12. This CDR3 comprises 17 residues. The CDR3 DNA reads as TGTGCCAGCAGTAAGGGGGTAGCGGGAGGCCTTCCCTACGAGCAGTACTTC. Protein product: CASSKGVAGGLPYEQYF.

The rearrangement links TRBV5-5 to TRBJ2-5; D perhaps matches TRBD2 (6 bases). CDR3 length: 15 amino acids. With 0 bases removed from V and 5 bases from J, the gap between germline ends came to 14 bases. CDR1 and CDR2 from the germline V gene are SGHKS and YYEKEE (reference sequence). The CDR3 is CASSLGGGVSETQYF. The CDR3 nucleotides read TGTGCCAGCAGCTTGGGCGGCGGGGTCTCGGAGACCCAGTACTTC.

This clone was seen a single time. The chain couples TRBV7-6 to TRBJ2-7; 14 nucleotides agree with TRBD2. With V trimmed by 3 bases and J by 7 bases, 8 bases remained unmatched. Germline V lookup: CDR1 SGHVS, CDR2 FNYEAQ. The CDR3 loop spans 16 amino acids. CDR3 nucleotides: TGTGCCAGCAGCTTTACCGGACTAGCGGGAGGCGAAGAGCAGTACTTC. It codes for CASSFTGLAGGEEQYF.

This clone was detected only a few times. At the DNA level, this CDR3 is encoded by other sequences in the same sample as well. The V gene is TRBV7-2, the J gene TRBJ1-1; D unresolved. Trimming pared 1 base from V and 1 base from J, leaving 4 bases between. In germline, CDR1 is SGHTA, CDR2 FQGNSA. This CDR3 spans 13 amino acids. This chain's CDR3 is CASSLDRNTEAFF. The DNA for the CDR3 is TGTGCCAGCAGCTTAGACCGGAACACTGAAGCTTTCTTT.

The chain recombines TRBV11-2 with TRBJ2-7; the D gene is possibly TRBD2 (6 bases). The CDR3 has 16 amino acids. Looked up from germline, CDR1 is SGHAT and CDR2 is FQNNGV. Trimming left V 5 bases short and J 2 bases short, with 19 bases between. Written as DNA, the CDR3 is TGTGCCAGCAGCCCCTTTGCCGGGACTTACCCCTACGAGCAGTACTTC. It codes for CASSPFAGTYPYEQYF.

The CDR3 coding sequence is TGTGCCAGCAGCTCGTCAGGGACAGATACGCAGTATTTT. It is translated as CASSSSGTDTQYF. This chain connects TRBV7-6 to TRBJ2-3; perhaps TRBD1 as D (5 bases). Trimming removed 4 bases at V and 3 bases at J, with 8 bases between. CDR1 is SGHVS and CDR2 is FNYEAQ in the germline V gene. The CDR3 totals 13 residues.

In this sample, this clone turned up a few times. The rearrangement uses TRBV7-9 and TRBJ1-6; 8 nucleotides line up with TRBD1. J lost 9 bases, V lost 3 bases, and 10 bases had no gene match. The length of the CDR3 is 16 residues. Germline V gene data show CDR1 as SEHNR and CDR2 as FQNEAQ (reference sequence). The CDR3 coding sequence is TGTGCCAGCAGCTTTTCTGCAGGGGGCGTAAGTTCACCCCTCCACTTT. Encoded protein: CASSFSAGGVSSPLHF.

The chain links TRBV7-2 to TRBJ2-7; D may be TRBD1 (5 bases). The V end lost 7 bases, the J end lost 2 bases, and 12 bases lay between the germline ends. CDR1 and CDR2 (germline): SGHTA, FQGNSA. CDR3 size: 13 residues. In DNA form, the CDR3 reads TGTGCCAGCAACCTGTTAGGGGCCTACGAGCAGTACTTC. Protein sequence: CASNLLGAYEQYF.

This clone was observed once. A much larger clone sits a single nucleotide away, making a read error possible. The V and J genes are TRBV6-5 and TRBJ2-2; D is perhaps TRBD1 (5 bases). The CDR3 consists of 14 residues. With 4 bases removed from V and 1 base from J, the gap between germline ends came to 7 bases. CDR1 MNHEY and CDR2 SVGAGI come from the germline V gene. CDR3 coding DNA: TGTGCCAGCAGTTTCGACAGGAACACCGGGGAGCTGTTTTTT. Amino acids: CASSFDRNTGELFF.

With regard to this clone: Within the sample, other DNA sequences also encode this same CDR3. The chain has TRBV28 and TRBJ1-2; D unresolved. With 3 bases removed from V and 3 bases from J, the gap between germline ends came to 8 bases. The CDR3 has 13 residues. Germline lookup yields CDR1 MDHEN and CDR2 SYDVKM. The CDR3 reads CASSLPGDYGYTF. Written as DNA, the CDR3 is TGTGCCAGCAGTTTGCCAGGCGACTATGGCTACACCTTC.

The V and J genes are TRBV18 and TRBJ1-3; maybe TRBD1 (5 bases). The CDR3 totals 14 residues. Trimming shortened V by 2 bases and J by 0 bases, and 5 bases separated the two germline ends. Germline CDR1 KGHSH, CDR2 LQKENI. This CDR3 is CASSPGTSGNTIYF. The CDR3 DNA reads TGTGCCAGCTCACCAGGGACCTCTGGAAACACCATATATTTT.

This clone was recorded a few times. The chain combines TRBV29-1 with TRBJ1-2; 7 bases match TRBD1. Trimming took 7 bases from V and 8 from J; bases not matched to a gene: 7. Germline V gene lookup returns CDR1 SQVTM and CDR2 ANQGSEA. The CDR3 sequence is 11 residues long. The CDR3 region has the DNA TGCAGCGGGATGAGGGGGCAGGGCTACACCTTC. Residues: CSGMRGQGYTF. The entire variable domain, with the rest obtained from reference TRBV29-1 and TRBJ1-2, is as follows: SAVISQKPSRDICQRGTSLTIQCQVDSQVTMMFWYRQQPGQSLTLIATANQGSEATYESGFVIDKFPISRPNLTFSTLTVSNMSPEDSSIYLCSGMRGQGYTFGSGTRLTVV.

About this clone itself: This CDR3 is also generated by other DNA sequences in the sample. CDR3 nucleotide sequence: TGTGCCAGCAGTTTTGACAGGGACACTGAAGCTTTCTTT. It translates to CASSFDRDTEAFF. The chain joins TRBV7-7 to TRBJ1-1; 7 positions agree with TRBD1. The junction had 4 bases not matched to a gene; V was cut back by 6 bases and J by 3 bases. This CDR3 is 13 amino acids long. CDR1 is SSHAT, CDR2 FNYEAQ, per germline (reference sequence).